Listed here are 27 T cell receptor beta chains from one sample, sequenced in a study of CD8+ T cells in alopecia areata. RNA extraction and reverse transcription yielded cDNA as sequencing template. This table comes from immunoSEQ multiplex PCR, and its TCRdb copy is limited to in-frame clones, with some not included. The data hold fewer than 250,000 clones, with roughly three fifths observed a single time. Regarding treatment: oral pan-JAK inhibitor, 5-10 mg twice daily. Sequencing used CD4+ T cells sorted from blood, obtained at week 4, from a patient treated with tofacitinib. The receptor set was obtained from a human donor with alopecia areata.

The genes are TRBV29-1 and TRBJ1-1; D unclear. CDR3 length: 11 residues. CDR1 and CDR2 from the germline V gene are SQVTM and ANQGSEA. The V and J ends lost 2 bases and 7 bases respectively, with 8 bases between them. This chain's CDR3 is CSVEKSFEAFF. DNA for the CDR3: TGCAGCGTTGAAAAGAGTTTTGAAGCTTTCTTT. Looking up the rest from reference TRBV29-1 and TRBJ1-1 gives the full variable domain: SAVISQKPSRDICQRGTSLTIQCQVDSQVTMMFWYRQQPGQSLTLIATANQGSEATYESGFVIDKFPISRPNLTFSTLTVSNMSPEDSSIYLCSVEKSFEAFFGQGTRLTVV.

The V and J genes are TRBV5-1 and TRBJ2-7; 10 bases map to TRBD1. CDR3 length: 15 amino acids. The ends lost 6 bases at V and 6 bases at J; junction bases unmatched: 12. The germline V gene has CDR1 SGHRS and CDR2 YFSETQ. The CDR3 spells CASNLGRTGGGEQYF. CDR3 sequence (DNA): TGCGCCAGCAACCTTGGTAGGACAGGGGGTGGCGAGCAGTACTTC.

This rearrangement joins TRBV2 to TRBJ2-1; D could derive from TRBD1 or TRBD2 (5 bases each). From germline, CDR1 is SNHLY and CDR2 FYNNEI. The V and J ends lost 8 bases and 4 bases respectively, with 18 bases between them. The CDR3 runs 15 residues. The CDR3 region has the DNA TGTGCCAGCCCCCGTCGGCCCGAGGGGTACAATGAGCAGTTCTTC. Translating gives CASPRRPEGYNEQFF.

This clone was detected a few times. The rearrangement uses TRBV10-3 and TRBJ2-6; D is unclear. The CDR3 covers 13 residues. The V gene lost 9 bases and the J gene lost 2 bases, with 8 bases spanning the gap. Germline loops: CDR1 ENHRY, CDR2 SYGVKD. The CDR3: CAIADAGANVLTF. The CDR3 DNA sequence: TGTGCCATAGCCGATGCTGGGGCCAACGTCCTGACTTTC.

As concerns this clone: The junction shows a germline mismatch at one end, possibly a read error. Here the CDR3 DNA reads TGCAGCGTTGTAGGACGTTGGGGGACAGCGAACTCCGGGGAGCTGTTTTTT. As protein: CSVVGRWGTANSGELFF. The genes are TRBV29-1 and TRBJ2-2; 7 bases are a match to TRBD1. Germline V CDR1 and CDR2: SQVTM, ANQGSEA. The CDR3 loop spans 17 amino acids.

This clone came up a few times. The CDR3 sequence is CASSKVGAQITEAFF. The CDR3 DNA follows: TGTGCCAGTAGTAAGGTGGGGGCGCAGATCACTGAAGCTTTCTTT. This chain uses TRBV19 with TRBJ1-1; D is perhaps TRBD1 (6 bases). Germline V CDR1 and CDR2: LNHDA, SQIVND (reference sequence). CDR3 length equals 15 residues. Trimming removed 4 bases at V and 4 bases at J, with 16 bases between.

The chain links TRBV2 to TRBJ2-1, with D perhaps being TRBD1 or TRBD2 (5 bases each). V was cut by 11 bases and J by 0 bases, with 17 bases left in between. CDR1 is SNHLY, CDR2 FYNNEI, per germline. CDR3 size: 15 residues. The CDR3: CALGSGTSSYNEQFF. The CDR3 DNA sequence: TGTGCCCTCGGTTCGGGGACGAGCTCCTACAATGAGCAGTTCTTC.

This clone was counted between two and nine times. The chain recombines TRBV2 with TRBJ2-1; TRBD1 or TRBD2 may be the D gene (5 bases each). The CDR3 contains 15 residues. V was trimmed by 7 bases and J by 7 bases, leaving 20 bases between them. Germline V gene lookup returns CDR1 SNHLY and CDR2 FYNNEI. The CDR3 region is CASTRANGKGNEQFF. The CDR3 DNA reads TGTGCCAGCACCAGGGCTAACGGGAAGGGGAATGAGCAGTTCTTC.

The V gene is TRBV29-1, the J gene TRBJ2-7; TRBD1 agrees at 8 bases. Trimming took 6 bases from V and 5 from J; bases not matched to a gene: 6. Germline V CDR1 and CDR2: SQVTM, ANQGSEA. The CDR3 contains 12 residues. CDR3 region: CSVKTGDHEQYF. The DNA for the CDR3 is TGCAGCGTCAAGACAGGGGACCACGAGCAGTACTTC.

The chain is built from TRBV7-2 and TRBJ2-3; 8 bases fit TRBD2. The V gene end was trimmed by 2 bases and the J gene end by 6 bases; junction bases not matched to a gene: 7. The CDR3 is made up of 15 amino acids. The germline V gene has CDR1 SGHTA and CDR2 FQGNSA. In DNA form, the CDR3 reads TGTGCCAGCAGCTTACGAGCGGGAGTAGAGGATACGCAGTATTTT. It codes for CASSLRAGVEDTQYF. Complete variable domain (other parts from reference TRBV7-2 and TRBJ2-3): GAGVSQSPSNKVTEKGKDVELRCDPISGHTALYWYRQSLGQGLEFLIYFQGNSAPDKSGLPSDRFSAERTGGSVSTLTIQRTQQEDSAVYLCASSLRAGVEDTQYFGPGTRLTVL.

This sequence joins TRBV7-2 and TRBJ2-1, with D perhaps matching TRBD1 (5 bases). The CDR3 is made up of 13 amino acids. CDR1 and CDR2 from the germline V gene are SGHTA and FQGNSA. V was cut by 2 bases and J by 9 bases, with 11 bases left in between. This chain's CDR3 is CASSLRGRTEQFF. In DNA form, the CDR3 reads TGTGCCAGCAGCTTAAGGGGCCGGACTGAGCAGTTCTTC.

This clone was found a few times. This sample includes further DNA sequences coding for the same CDR3. This rearrangement joins TRBV30 to TRBJ2-5; D is undetermined. The CDR3 loop spans 11 amino acids. Trimming left V 3 bases short and J 5 bases short, with 7 bases between. Looked up from germline, CDR1 is GTSNPN and CDR2 is SVGIG (reference sequence). The CDR3 DNA is TGTGCCTGGAGCCCTAGGGAGACCCAGTACTTC. Translation: CAWSPRETQYF.

This clone has just a few counts. This chain uses TRBV4-1 with TRBJ1-2; D possibly corresponds to TRBD1 (6 bases). Trimming cost V 1 base and J 5 bases, with 8 bases left between them. The CDR3 consists of 13 residues. CDR1 is MGHRA, CDR2 YSYEKL, per germline. The CDR3 sequence is CASSQATGYGYTF. The CDR3 coding sequence is TGCGCCAGCAGCCAAGCTACAGGGTATGGCTACACCTTC.

There are a few counts of this clone. The chain employs TRBV11-2 and TRBJ2-3; 12 bases map to TRBD2. The CDR3 length is 15 residues. The germline CDR1 and CDR2 sequences are SGHAT and FQNNGV. V lost 5 bases to trimming and J lost 6 bases; unmatched junction nucleotides: 6. Here the CDR3 DNA reads TGTGCCAGCAGCCAGACTAGCGGGAGATTTGATACGCAGTATTTT. Its protein is CASSQTSGRFDTQYF.

This sequence joins TRBV5-1 and TRBJ2-6; 10 bases are shared with TRBD1. This CDR3 is 16 amino acids long. J lost 0 bases, V lost 4 bases, and 1 base had no gene match. CDR1 and CDR2 from the germline V gene are SGHRS and YFSETQ. CDR3 sequence (DNA): TGCGCCAGCAGCCGGACAGGGGGCTCTGGGGCCAACGTCCTGACTTTC. Translated: CASSRTGGSGANVLTF.

Only one count was recorded for this clone. Other DNA variants within this sample encode the same CDR3. This sequence joins TRBV30 and TRBJ2-7, with TRBD1 identical over 9 bases. With V trimmed by 3 bases and J by 3 bases, 6 bases remained unmatched. Looked up from germline, CDR1 is GTSNPN and CDR2 is SVGIG (reference sequence). The CDR3 is made up of 14 amino acids. CDR3: CAWSPGTGIYEQYF. The CDR3 DNA reads as TGTGCCTGGAGCCCCGGGACAGGGATCTACGAGCAGTACTTC.

Comments on this clone: Other nucleotide sequences from this sample produce the same CDR3. This rearrangement joins TRBV20-1 to TRBJ2-5; D call uncertain. This CDR3 spans 11 amino acids. Germline V CDR1 and CDR2: DFQATT, SNEGSKA (reference sequence). The V end lost 1 base, the J end lost 2 bases, and 2 bases lay between the germline ends. The CDR3 spells CSARGQETQYF. The DNA for the CDR3 is TGCAGTGCTAGAGGACAAGAGACCCAGTACTTC.

This chain uses TRBV4-2 with TRBJ2-3, with D possibly matching TRBD1 (6 bases). The CDR3 totals 15 residues. Germline loops: CDR1 LGHNA, CDR2 YNFKEQ. The V gene lost 0 bases and the J gene lost 0 bases, with 7 bases spanning the gap. The DNA for the CDR3 is TGTGCCAGCAGCCAAGAAGGACAGAGCACAGATACGCAGTATTTT. This encodes CASSQEGQSTDTQYF.

This sequence joins TRBV4-1 and TRBJ2-2, with 14 bases that match TRBD2. CDR1 and CDR2 from the germline V gene are MGHRA and YSYEKL. The CDR3 consists of 17 residues. Germline trimming cut 1 base from V and 6 bases from J; bases unmatched to any gene: 4. The CDR3, as DNA: TGCGCCAGCAGCCAAGTGGGACTAGCGGGAGTTGCCGGGGAGCTGTTTTTT. This translates into CASSQVGLAGVAGELFF.

This chain joins TRBV4-2 and TRBJ2-1, with 7 bases identical to TRBD2. Germline V gene data show CDR1 as LGHNA and CDR2 as YNFKEQ. The V and J ends lost 4 bases and 2 bases, in that order; junction bases with no gene match: 8. CDR3 length: 16 amino acids. The CDR3 DNA reads TGTGCCAGCAGCCCGAATCCAGCGGGGACCTACAATGAGCAGTTCTTC. Translated, it gives CASSPNPAGTYNEQFF.

This chain joins TRBV7-8 and TRBJ2-1, with 11 bases identical to TRBD2. The CDR3 has 15 amino acids. The V segment lost 5 bases and the J segment 6 bases; nucleotides outside the gene matches: 6. Germline values: CDR1 SGHVS, CDR2 FQNEAQ. This CDR3 is CASSISGTSGNEQFF. CDR3 DNA sequence: TGTGCCAGCAGCATCTCCGGGACTAGCGGCAATGAGCAGTTCTTC.

The chain joins TRBV29-1 to TRBJ2-1; D might be TRBD1 or TRBD2, each matching 6 bases. Germline CDR1 reads SQVTM; CDR2 reads ANQGSEA. Trimming stripped 7 bases from V and 8 bases from J, with 18 bases between. CDR3 size: 13 residues. The CDR3 region is CSARRGRWDEQFF. The DNA of the CDR3 is TGCAGCGCCAGGAGGGGGAGGTGGGATGAGCAGTTCTTC.

This chain connects TRBV18 to TRBJ1-1, with a weak D call TRBD1 (5 bases). This CDR3 has 13 amino acids. Germline V CDR1 and CDR2: KGHSH, LQKENI. V lost 7 bases and J 2 bases, leaving 11 bases between the germline ends. The CDR3 loop is CASLGLSNTEAFF. The DNA for the CDR3 is TGTGCCAGCTTGGGACTGTCCAACACTGAAGCTTTCTTT. The full variable domain, completed using reference TRBV18 and TRBJ1-1, is NAGVMQNPRHLVRRRGQEARLRCSPMKGHSHVYWYRQLPEEGLKFMVYLQKENIIDESGMPKERFSAEFPKEGPSILRIQQVVRGDSAAYFCASLGLSNTEAFFGQGTRLTVV.

The chain has TRBV30 and TRBJ1-1; D gene ambiguous. The CDR3 sequence is 11 residues long. Germline V gene data show CDR1 as GTSNPN and CDR2 as SVGIG (reference sequence). Trimming left V 3 bases short and J 7 bases short, with 9 bases between. CDR3 nucleotide sequence: TGTGCCTGGAGGAGAGATAATGAAGCTTTCTTT. This gives the protein CAWRRDNEAFF.

This clone has just one count. V usage is TRBV18 and J usage is TRBJ1-5; D might be TRBD1 (5 bases). CDR1 is KGHSH, CDR2 LQKENI, per germline. Trimming cost V 3 bases and J 4 bases, with 10 bases left between them. The CDR3 totals 14 residues. In DNA form, the CDR3 reads TGTGCCAGCTCACCTTTTCACAGGAATCAGCCCCAGCATTTT. Translation gives CASSPFHRNQPQHF.

This chain links TRBV27 with TRBJ1-1; no clear D gene. This CDR3 region has 15 residues. V was clipped by 5 bases and J by 1 base, with 14 bases between them. Germline lookup yields CDR1 MNHEY and CDR2 SMNVEV (reference sequence). The CDR3 nucleotides read TGTGCCAGCAGTCCATCCCCGCGAGCGAACACTGAAGCTTTCTTT. Encoded protein: CASSPSPRANTEAFF.

This clone was seen more than once but under ten times. The V gene is TRBV29-1, the J gene TRBJ2-1; 9 nucleotides line up with TRBD2. V dropped 7 bases and J dropped 9; count of bases not matched to a gene: 7. Per the germline V gene, CDR1 is SQVTM and CDR2 is ANQGSEA. The CDR3 runs 12 residues. The CDR3 sequence: CSAALSGSEQFF. For the CDR3, the DNA is TGCAGCGCCGCTCTTAGCGGGAGTGAGCAGTTCTTC.